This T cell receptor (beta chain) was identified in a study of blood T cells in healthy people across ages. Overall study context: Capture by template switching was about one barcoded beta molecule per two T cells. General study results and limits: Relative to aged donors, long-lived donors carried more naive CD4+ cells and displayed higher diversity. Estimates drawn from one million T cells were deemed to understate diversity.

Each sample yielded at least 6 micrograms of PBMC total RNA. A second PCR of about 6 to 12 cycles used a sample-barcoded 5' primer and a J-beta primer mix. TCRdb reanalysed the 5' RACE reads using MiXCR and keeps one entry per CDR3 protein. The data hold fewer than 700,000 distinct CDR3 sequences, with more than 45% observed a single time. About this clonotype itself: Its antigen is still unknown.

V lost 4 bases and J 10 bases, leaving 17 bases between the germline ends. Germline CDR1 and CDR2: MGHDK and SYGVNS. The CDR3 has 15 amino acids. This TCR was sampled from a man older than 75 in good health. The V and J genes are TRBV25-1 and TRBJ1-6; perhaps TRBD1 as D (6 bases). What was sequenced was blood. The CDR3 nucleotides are TGTGCCAGCAGTGCTCCCAGGGGTACGGAGTCACCCCTCCACTTT. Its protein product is CASSAPRGTESPLHF.